This is a list of T cell receptor beta chains from one sample in a study of blood T cell repertoires in COVID-19. This table comes from immunoSEQ multiplex PCR, and its TCRdb copy is limited to in-frame clones, with some not included. The table includes around 150,000 clones, approximately 84% detected once. The sequenced sample was peripheral blood. These receptors were taken from a human donor in a cohort sampled during active COVID-19. Each CDR3 is given with its conserved first and last residue. A D gene is named only where the DNA matches it firmly. Rows may omit the clone size; those that give it use once, few, many or a size class.

j_gene	v_gene	abundance	d_gene	CDR3aa	CDR3nt
TRBJ2-7	TRBV5-6	-	-	CASSLRPNEQYF	TGTGCCAGCAGCCTCCGCCCTAACGAGCAGTACTTC
TRBJ1-1	TRBV6-6	-	-	CASSSVATEAFF	TGTGCCAGCAGTTCCGTGGCCACTGAAGCTTTCTTT
TRBJ1-2	TRBV7-2	-	-	CASNRGANYGYTF	TGTGCCAGCAACCGGGGGGCTAACTATGGCTACACCTTC
TRBJ1-2	TRBV5-3	-	-	CARDLAGLSYGYTF	TGTGCCAGAGATCTGGCAGGCCTCTCCTATGGCTACACCTTC
TRBJ2-1	TRBV5-1	-	-	CASSFGTGLSSYNEQFF	TGCGCCAGCAGCTTTGGTACAGGGCTAAGCTCCTACAATGAGCAGTTCTTC
TRBJ2-5	TRBV6-1	-	TRBD2	CASSSGGETQYF	TGTGCCAGCAGTTCCGGGGGGGAGACCCAGTACTTC
TRBJ1-1	TRBV18	-	-	CASSPNLQGRTEAFF	TGTGCCAGCTCACCAAATTTGCAGGGGCGGACTGAAGCTTTCTTT
TRBJ2-1	TRBV2	-	TRBD2	CASSELLAGYNEQFF	TGTGCCAGCAGTGAACTACTAGCGGGGTACAATGAGCAGTTCTTC
TRBJ1-5	TRBV6-2/TRBV6-3	-	-	CASSYPGDGSNQPQHF	TGTGCCAGCAGTTACCCGGGGGACGGGTCAAACCAGCCCCAGCATTTT
TRBJ2-3	TRBV2	-	TRBD1	CASSLTGGRTDTQYF	TGTGCCAGCAGTTTGACAGGGGGCCGCACAGATACGCAGTATTTT
TRBJ2-5	TRBV7-2	-	TRBD2	CASSLSSGGAGETQYF	TGTGCCAGCAGCTTAAGTAGCGGGGGGGCCGGAGAGACCCAGTACTTC
TRBJ1-5	TRBV19	few	-	CASSSWGGNQPQHF	TGTGCCAGTAGTTCTTGGGGAGGCAATCAGCCCCAGCATTTT
TRBJ2-1	TRBV19	-	TRBD1	CASSDRGTGSYNEQFF	TGTGCCAGTAGTGATCGCGGGACAGGGTCCTACAATGAGCAGTTCTTC
TRBJ2-1	TRBV11-3	few	-	CASSRRGELEQFF	TGTGCCAGCAGCCGTCGGGGAGAACTGGAGCAGTTCTTC
TRBJ1-1	TRBV19	-	TRBD1	CASSAIHRGGTEAFF	TGTGCCAGTAGTGCGATCCACAGGGGAGGCACTGAAGCTTTCTTT
TRBJ1-3	TRBV23-1	few	-	CASSQLRPPRSRERNTIYF	TGCGCCAGCAGTCAATTGCGCCCACCCAGGAGTCGGGAACGAAACACCATATATTTT